The 20 T cell receptor beta chains reported below all come from one sample, sequenced in a study of tumor and adjacent non-tumor tissue in lung cancer. The library came from three nested PCR rounds adapted from ARM-PCR protocols. TCRdb analysed the multiplex PCR reads with MiXCR anew, one entry per CDR3 protein. This sample has approximately 120,000 distinct CDR3 sequences, with about 61% found just once. The template was RNA from unsorted bulk tissue. More than 3 cm separated this lung sample from the edge of the tumor. The sequencing input was distant non-tumor lung tissue. These TCRs come from a man in his sixties with non-small cell lung cancer.

Remarks on this clonotype: Sequence at one end of the junction differs from germline and may be a read error. CDR3 in DNA: TGTGCCAGCAGCCCAAACACGGATGAGCAATTGTTC. Protein sequence: CASSPNTDEQLF. The chain has TRBV11-3 and TRBJ2-1; D is undetermined. The CDR3 sequence is 12 residues long. The germline V gene has CDR1 SGHNT and CDR2 YENEEA.

This clonotype was seen only once. No conserved phenylalanine or tryptophan is present at the end of the CDR3, so a read error is the likely explanation. The genes are TRBV5-6 and TRBJ2-5; D is unclear. Germline values: CDR1 SGHDT, CDR2 YYEEEE. The V end lost 4 bases, the J end lost 4 bases, and 11 bases lay between the germline ends. The CDR3 sequence is 13 residues long. The chain's CDR3 is CASSTLGGETQYV. CDR3 DNA: TGTGCCAGCAGCACTTTAGGTGGAGAGACCCAGTACGTC.

Ten or more counts support this clonotype. V gene TRBV6-1 combines with J gene TRBJ2-7; either TRBD1 or TRBD2 may fit D (6 bases each). Germline values: CDR1 MNHNS, CDR2 SASEGT. The CDR3 extends over 15 amino acids. Trimming removed 8 bases from V and 0 bases from J, with 17 bases in between. DNA for the CDR3: TGTGCCAGCGGACCCGAAGGGGGGAGCTCCTACGAGCAGTACTTC. Protein sequence: CASGPEGGSSYEQYF.

As for this clonotype: An end of the junction differs from the germline gene, which may be a read error. The chain joins TRBV6-5 to TRBJ1-1; 8 bases are a match to TRBD1. The length of the CDR3 is 15 residues. CDR1 and CDR2 (germline): MNHEY, SVGAGI. The CDR3 sequence: CARSYSETGESEAFF. In DNA form, the CDR3 reads TGTGCCCGCAGTTACTCGGAGACAGGGGAGTCTGAAGCTTTCTTT.

Comments on this clonotype: A read error may be the cause here, since a much bigger clone is one base away. The J gene is TRBJ2-1, the V gene TRBV2; D is undetermined. The CDR3 sequence is 13 residues long. CDR1 and CDR2 (germline): SNHLY, FYNNEI. The CDR3 reads CASRLLSYNERFF. Written as DNA, the CDR3 is TGTGCCAGCAGACTCCTCTCCTACAATGAGCGGTTCTTC.

Comments on this clonotype: The junction and the germline gene differ at one end; a read error may be behind it. This chain links TRBV6-5 with TRBJ1-1, with D possibly being TRBD1 (5 bases). Germline CDR1 MNHEY, CDR2 SVGAGI. The CDR3 loop spans 13 amino acids. CDR3 region: CASRAQDISEAFF. The CDR3 DNA reads as TGCGCCAGCAGGGCCCAGGACATCAGTGAAGCTTTCTTT.

This clonotype has only a few counts. The chain links TRBV20-1 to TRBJ2-3; TRBD1 is a possible D gene (5 bases). From germline, CDR1 is DFQATT and CDR2 SNEGSKA (reference sequence). This CDR3 contains 16 residues. V was clipped by 0 bases and J by 0 bases, with 13 bases between them. The CDR3 region has the DNA TGCAGTGCTAGAGATACAGGCGGAACCAGCACAGATACGCAGTATTTT. Protein: CSARDTGGTSTDTQYF.

Points on this clonotype: A read error may produce the germline difference seen at one junction end. The J gene is TRBJ1-1, the V gene TRBV29-1; TRBD1 is a possible D gene (6 bases). Germline CDR1 SQVTM, CDR2 ANQGSEA. The CDR3 sequence is 13 residues long. The CDR3 sequence: CSVDSQGDTEAFF. CDR3 coding DNA: TGTAGCGTTGACTCACAGGGAGACACTGAAGCTTTCTTT.

This clonotype was picked up many times. The chain joins TRBV20-1 to TRBJ2-3; the D gene is possibly TRBD1 (6 bases). Trimming pared 6 bases from V and 0 bases from J, leaving 13 bases between. The CDR3 runs 14 residues. From germline, CDR1 is DFQATT and CDR2 SNEGSKA (reference sequence). CDR3 DNA: TGCAGTGCCCAGGGGCCCACTAGCACAGATACGCAGTATTTT. As protein: CSAQGPTSTDTQYF.

The sample holds many counts of this clonotype. The rearrangement links TRBV25-1 to TRBJ2-3; tentative D call: TRBD2 (5 bases). CDR3 length: 15 amino acids. Germline V gene sequence: CDR1 MGHDK, CDR2 SYGVNS. Trimming left V 5 bases short and J 4 bases short, with 16 bases between. In DNA form, the CDR3 reads TGTGCCAGCAGTTCAGCTGGGAGCGTTGCAGATACGCAGTATTTT. Its protein is CASSSAGSVADTQYF.

With respect to this clonotype: Its ends do not fully match the called genes, so a read error is possible. This chain links TRBV11-3 with TRBJ2-3; 8 positions agree with TRBD2. The germline V gene has CDR1 SGHNT and CDR2 YENEEA. This CDR3 spans 16 amino acids. The CDR3 DNA follows: TGTGCAAGCAGCCAAAGGCGGGGGGCCGGGTCAGATACGCACTATTTT. Translation: CASSQRRGAGSDTHYF.

This clonotype was detected ten times or more. This chain uses TRBV5-6 with TRBJ1-1, with D perhaps TRBD1 (6 bases). Trimming left V 3 bases short and J 8 bases short, with 11 bases between. Germline-derived CDR1 and CDR2 are SGHDT and YYEEEE. The CDR3 consists of 12 residues. The CDR3 loop is CASSSPGVEAFF. CDR3 sequence (DNA): TGTGCCAGCAGCTCCCCAGGGGTAGAAGCTTTCTTT.

This clonotype has a count of ten or more. The chain uses TRBV12-3 or TRBV12-4 and TRBJ2-3; 7 bases are shared with TRBD2. This CDR3 spans 15 amino acids. The V and J ends lost 4 bases and 4 bases, in that order; junction bases with no gene match: 8. As DNA, the CDR3 is TGTGCCAGCAGTTCCCCCGGGGGGAGGGCAGATACGCAGTATTTT. Translated, it gives CASSSPGGRADTQYF.

This clonotype was seen ten or more times. The rearrangement links TRBV6-5 to TRBJ2-2; no reliable D call. This CDR3 has 12 residues. CDR1 MNHEY and CDR2 SVGAGI come from the germline V gene. Between the trimmed V and J ends, which lost 2 bases and 5 bases, there was a span of 3 bases. The CDR3 reads CASSYRTGELFF. The CDR3 DNA follows: TGTGCCAGCAGTTACCGAACCGGGGAGCTGTTTTTT.

This clonotype has a count of ten or more. V gene TRBV5-5 combines with J gene TRBJ2-5, with a tentative D call TRBD2 (5 bases). V gave up 2 bases and J gave up 9 bases, with 14 bases separating them. There are 13 residues in the CDR3. Germline CDR1 and CDR2: SGHKS and YYEKEE (reference sequence). The CDR3 coding sequence is TGTGCCAGCAGCTTTGAGGGTCGAGGTCCCCAGTACTTC. Translating gives CASSFEGRGPQYF.

Points on this clonotype: At one boundary the junction diverges from the germline segment, which might be a read error. The chain has TRBV29-1 and TRBJ1-2, with 7 nucleotides matching TRBD1. CDR3 length: 13 residues. Germline CDR1 reads SQVTM; CDR2 reads ANQGSEA. The CDR3 loop is CSIDRVGLYGYAF. In DNA, the CDR3 is TGTAGCATCGACAGGGTTGGTCTCTATGGCTACGCCTTC.

In this sample, this clonotype turned up a few times. A much larger clone lies a single base off, so this may be a read error. This is likely a read error, given that the CDR3 carries no conserved phenylalanine or tryptophan at its end. This chain connects TRBV5-4 to TRBJ2-1; 7 nucleotides match TRBD1. This CDR3 region has 12 residues. Germline lookup yields CDR1 SGHNT and CDR2 YYREEE (reference sequence). Trimming removed 4 bases from V and 7 bases from J; junction bases left unmatched: 2. The CDR3 region is CASSLTGNEQFS. The DNA of the CDR3 is TGTGCCAGCAGCCTGACAGGGAATGAGCAGTTCTCC.

The rearrangement uses TRBV5-4 and TRBJ2-5; 7 bases line up with TRBD1. The trim removed 6 bases at V and 2 bases at J, leaving 4 bases unmatched. From germline, CDR1 is SGHNT and CDR2 YYREEE (reference sequence). The CDR3 totals 13 residues. CDR3 in amino acids: CASNRGQQETQYF. In DNA form, the CDR3 reads TGTGCCAGCAATCGGGGACAGCAAGAGACCCAGTACTTC. The full variable domain, rest sourced from reference TRBV5-4 and TRBJ2-5, is ETGVTQSPTHLIKTRGQQVTLRCSSQSGHNTVSWYQQALGQGPQFIFQYYREEENGRGNFPPRFSGLQFPNYSSELNVNALELDDSALYLCASNRGQQETQYFGPGTRLLVL.

The chain recombines TRBV2 with TRBJ1-2, with D possibly matching TRBD1 (6 bases). Germline V gene data show CDR1 as SNHLY and CDR2 as FYNNEI. The V gene lost 4 bases and the J gene lost 10 bases, with 10 bases spanning the gap. CDR3 length: 11 residues. The CDR3: CASSVPGVYTF. CDR3 coding DNA: TGTGCCAGCAGTGTCCCAGGGGTCTACACCTTC. Full variable domain (rest looked up from reference TRBV2 and TRBJ1-2): EPEVTQTPSHQVTQMGQEVILRCVPISNHLYFYWYRQILGQKVEFLVSFYNNEISEKSEIFDDQFSVERPDGSNFTLKIRSTKLEDSAMYFCASSVPGVYTFGSGTRLTVV.

The rearrangement joins TRBV19 to TRBJ2-2, with 7 bases identical to TRBD1. V dropped 7 bases and J dropped 3; count of bases not matched to a gene: 8. Germline V gives CDR1 LNHDA, CDR2 SQIVND (reference sequence). CDR3 length: 15 amino acids. The CDR3 DNA reads TGTGCCAGTACCCGCCAGGACAGGCACACCGGGGAGCTGTTTTTT. Translated: CASTRQDRHTGELFF.